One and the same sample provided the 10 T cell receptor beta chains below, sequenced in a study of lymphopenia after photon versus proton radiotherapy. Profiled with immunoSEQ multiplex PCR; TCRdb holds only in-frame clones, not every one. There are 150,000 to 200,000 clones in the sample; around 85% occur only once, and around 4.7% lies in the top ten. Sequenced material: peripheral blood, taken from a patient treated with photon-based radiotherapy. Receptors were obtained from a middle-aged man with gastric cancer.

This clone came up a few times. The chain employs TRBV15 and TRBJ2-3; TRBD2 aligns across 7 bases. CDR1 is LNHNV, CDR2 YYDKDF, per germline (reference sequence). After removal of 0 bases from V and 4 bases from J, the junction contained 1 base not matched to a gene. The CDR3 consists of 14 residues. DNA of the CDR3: TGTGCCACCAGCAGAGAACTAGCGCCAGATACGCAGTATTTT. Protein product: CATSRELAPDTQYF.

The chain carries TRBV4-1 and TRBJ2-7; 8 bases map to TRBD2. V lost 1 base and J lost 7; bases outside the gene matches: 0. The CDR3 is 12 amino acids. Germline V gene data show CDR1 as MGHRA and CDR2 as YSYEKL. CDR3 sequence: CASSQVAGEQYF. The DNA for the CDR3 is TGCGCCAGCAGCCAAGTAGCGGGGGAGCAGTACTTC.

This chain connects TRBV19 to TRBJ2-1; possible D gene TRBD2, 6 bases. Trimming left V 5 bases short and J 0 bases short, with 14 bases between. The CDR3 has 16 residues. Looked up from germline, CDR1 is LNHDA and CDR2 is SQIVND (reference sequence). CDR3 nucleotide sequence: TGTGCCAGTAGTCCAAAAGCGGGCCCCTCCTACAATGAGCAGTTCTTC. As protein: CASSPKAGPSYNEQFF.

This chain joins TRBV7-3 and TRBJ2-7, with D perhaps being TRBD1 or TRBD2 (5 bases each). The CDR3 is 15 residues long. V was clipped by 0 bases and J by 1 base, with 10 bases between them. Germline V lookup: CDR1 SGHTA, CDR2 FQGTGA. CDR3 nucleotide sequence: TGTGCCAGCAGCTTAACAGGGGACGGTTCCTACGAGCAGTACTTC. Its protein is CASSLTGDGSYEQYF.

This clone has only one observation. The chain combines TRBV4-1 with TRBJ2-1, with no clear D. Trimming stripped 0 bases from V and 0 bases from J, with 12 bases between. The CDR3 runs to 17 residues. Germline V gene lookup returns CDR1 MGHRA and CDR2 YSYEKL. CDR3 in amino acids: CASSQDFLVSSYNEQFF. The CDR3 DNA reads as TGCGCCAGCAGCCAAGATTTCCTGGTCAGCTCCTACAATGAGCAGTTCTTC.

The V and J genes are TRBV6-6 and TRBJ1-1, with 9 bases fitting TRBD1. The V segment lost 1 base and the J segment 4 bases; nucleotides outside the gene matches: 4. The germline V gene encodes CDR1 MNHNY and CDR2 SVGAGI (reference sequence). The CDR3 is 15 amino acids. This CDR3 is CASSYFTGGGTEAFF. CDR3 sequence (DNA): TGTGCCAGCAGTTACTTTACAGGGGGCGGCACTGAAGCTTTCTTT.

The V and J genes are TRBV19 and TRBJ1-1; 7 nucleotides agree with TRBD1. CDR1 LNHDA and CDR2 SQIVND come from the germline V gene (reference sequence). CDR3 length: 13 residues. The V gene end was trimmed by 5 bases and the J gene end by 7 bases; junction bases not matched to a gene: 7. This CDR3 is CASSSTRQGEAFF. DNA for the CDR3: TGTGCCAGTAGTTCCACCAGACAGGGTGAAGCTTTCTTT. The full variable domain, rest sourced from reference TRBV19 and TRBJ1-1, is DGGITQSPKYLFRKEGQNVTLSCEQNLNHDAMYWYRQDPGQGLRLIYYSQIVNDFQKGDIAEGYSVSREKKESFPLTVTSAQKNPTAFYLCASSSTRQGEAFFGQGTRLTVV.

The CDR3 DNA reads as TGTGCCAGCAGCCGCGGGACAGGGAGCACCGGGGAGCTGTTTTTT. Its protein is CASSRGTGSTGELFF. The gene calls are TRBV6-5 and TRBJ2-2; 9 nucleotides match TRBD1. With 6 bases clipped from V and 4 bases from J, the junction kept 6 bases outside the gene matches. Germline values: CDR1 MNHEY, CDR2 SVGAGI. There are 15 residues in the CDR3.

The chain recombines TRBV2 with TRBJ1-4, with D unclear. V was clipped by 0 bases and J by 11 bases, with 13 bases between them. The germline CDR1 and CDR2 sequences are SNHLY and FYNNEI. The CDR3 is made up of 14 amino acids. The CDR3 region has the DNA TGTGCCAGCAGTGAAGCGCTTCGGGCGGGTAAACTGTTTTTT. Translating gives CASSEALRAGKLFF.

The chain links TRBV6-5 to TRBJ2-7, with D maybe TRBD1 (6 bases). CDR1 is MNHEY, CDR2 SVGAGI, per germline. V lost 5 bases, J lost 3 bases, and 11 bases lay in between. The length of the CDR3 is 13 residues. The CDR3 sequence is CASSRTANYEQYF. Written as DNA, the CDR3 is TGTGCCAGCAGTCGGACAGCCAACTACGAGCAGTACTTC.